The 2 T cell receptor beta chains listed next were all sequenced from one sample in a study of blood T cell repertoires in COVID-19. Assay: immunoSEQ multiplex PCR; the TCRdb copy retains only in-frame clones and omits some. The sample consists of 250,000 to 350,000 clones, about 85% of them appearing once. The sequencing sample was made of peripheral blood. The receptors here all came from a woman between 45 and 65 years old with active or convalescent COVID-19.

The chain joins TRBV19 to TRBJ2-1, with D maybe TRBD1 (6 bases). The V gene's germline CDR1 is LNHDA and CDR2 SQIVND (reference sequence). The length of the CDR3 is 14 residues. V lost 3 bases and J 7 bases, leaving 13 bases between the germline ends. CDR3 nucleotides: TGTGCCAGTAGTATGGGACACGCAGTGAATGAGCAGTTCTTC. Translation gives CASSMGHAVNEQFF.

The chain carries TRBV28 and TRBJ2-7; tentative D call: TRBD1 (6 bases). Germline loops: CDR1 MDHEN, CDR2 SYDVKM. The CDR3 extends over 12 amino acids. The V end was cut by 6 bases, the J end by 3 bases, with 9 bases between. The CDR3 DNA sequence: TGTGCCAGCAGCCAGGACAGCTACGAGCAGTACTTC. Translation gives CASSQDSYEQYF.